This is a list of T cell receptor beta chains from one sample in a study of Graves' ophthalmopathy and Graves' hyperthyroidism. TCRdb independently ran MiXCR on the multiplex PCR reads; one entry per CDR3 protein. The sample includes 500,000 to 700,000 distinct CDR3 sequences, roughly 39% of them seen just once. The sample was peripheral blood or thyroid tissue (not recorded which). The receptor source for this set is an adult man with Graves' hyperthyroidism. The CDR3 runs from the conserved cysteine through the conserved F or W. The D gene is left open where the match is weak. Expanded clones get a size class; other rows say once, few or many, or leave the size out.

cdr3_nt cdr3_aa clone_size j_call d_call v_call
TGCGCCAGCAGCACCTCTACAGGGGAGGCTTTCTTT CASSTSTGEAFF many TRBJ1-1 TRBD1 TRBV5-1
TGTGCCACCAGTAACACCGGGACAGCCTATGGCTACACCTTC CATSNTGTAYGYTF many TRBJ1-2 TRBD1 TRBV24-1
TGCGCCAGCAGCAAGACTAGCGGAACTAGCACAGATACGCAGTACTTC CASSKTSGTSTDTQYF - TRBJ2-5 TRBD2 TRBV5-1
TGTGCCAGCAGTTATGGGGCAGCGAACACTGAAGCTTTCTTT CASSYGAANTEAFF many TRBJ1-1 - TRBV6-5
TGTGCCAGCAGCCCGGGACAGACCAAAGCAACTAATGAAAAACTGTTTTTT CASSPGQTKATNEKLFF - TRBJ1-4 TRBD1 TRBV4-2
TGTGCCAGCAGTTTAACAGGGTTGAGTCCCTACACCTTC CASSLTGLSPYTF many TRBJ1-2 - TRBV12-3/TRBV12-4
TGTGCCAGCAGCATGGAAACTAGCGGTGGGACCCAGCATTTT CASSMETSGGTQHF - TRBJ1-5 - TRBV12-3/TRBV12-4
TGTGCCAGCAGTTGGACTAGCGGGAGTTCTGGGGAGCTGTTTTTT CASSWTSGSSGELFF - TRBJ2-2 TRBD2 TRBV7-2
TGTGCCAGCAGTTTCCGCAGACTCCTATTGACGGATACCTACGAGCAGTACTTC CASSFRRLLLTDTYEQYF few TRBJ2-7 - TRBV12-3/TRBV12-4
TGTGCCTGGAAGATCTCTGGAAACACCATATATTTT CAWKISGNTIYF - TRBJ1-3 - TRBV30
TGTGCCATCAGCACAGCCGGTTCACCCCTCCACTTT CAISTAGSPLHF once TRBJ1-6 - TRBV10-3
TGTGCCACCGGGCAGGGCATGGGGGAGACCCAGTACTTC CATGQGMGETQYF - TRBJ2-5 - TRBV15
TGTGCCATCAGTACCGGGACAGGGACCAACTATGGCTACACCTTC CAISTGTGTNYGYTF - TRBJ1-2 TRBD1 TRBV10-3
TGTGCCACCAGTGATTCCGGACAGGGTCAAGAGACCCAGTACTTC CATSDSGQGQETQYF few TRBJ2-5 TRBD1 TRBV24-1
TGCAGCGTTCTAGCCGGCGGGGAGCTGTTTTTT CSVLAGGELFF many TRBJ2-2 - TRBV29-1
TGCAGTGCGGACGGCGGGACAGGGGGCACTGAAGCTTTCTTT CSADGGTGGTEAFF many TRBJ1-1 TRBD1 TRBV20-1
TGCAGTGCCCCCCGACAGGGCGCAGATACGCAGTATTTT CSAPRQGADTQYF few TRBJ2-3 TRBD1 TRBV20-1
TGCAGCGTTGCGGGGGGTTACCAAGAGACCCAGTACTTC CSVAGGYQETQYF many TRBJ2-5 TRBD2 TRBV29-1
TGCAGCGTGGAGGAATCGGGAGGTCCGGGAGGTGAGCAGTACTTC CSVEESGGPGGEQYF many TRBJ2-7 TRBD2 TRBV29-1
TGTGCCAGTAGTTACAGGGAGTCCGGTGGCTACACCTTC CASSYRESGGYTF many TRBJ1-2 - TRBV19
TGTGCCAGCAGCTTAACGCAGGGGCAGGTCCACGGGGAGCTGTTTTTT CASSLTQGQVHGELFF many TRBJ2-2 - TRBV5-6
TGCAGCGTTGAGGTGGTGACTGCGACCTACGAGCAGTACTTC CSVEVVTATYEQYF many TRBJ2-7 - TRBV29-1
TGCGCCAGCAGCCAAGATCAGGGGAGCTATGGCTACACCTTC CASSQDQGSYGYTF many TRBJ1-2 - TRBV4-1
TGCAGTGCTAGGGACAGGAGGGACAATCAGCCCCAGCATTTT CSARDRRDNQPQHF - TRBJ1-5 TRBD1 TRBV20-1
TGTGCCAGTAGTAAGTCTTCCACTGAAGCTTTCTTT CASSKSSTEAFF few TRBJ1-1 - TRBV19
TGTGCTAGTGGTATGGCGGGGGCAGGGCCTACCTACGAGCAGTACTTC CASGMAGAGPTYEQYF few TRBJ2-7 - TRBV12-5
TGTGCCAGCAACCCTGCGGGCAGCGGATGGGCTGGGGCCAACGTCCTGACTTTC CASNPAGSGWAGANVLTF few TRBJ2-6 - TRBV7-9
TGTGCCAGCAGTTACAAGGGGCGTCAGCCCCAGCATTTT CASSYKGRQPQHF few TRBJ1-5 - TRBV6-5
TGTGCCATCAAGGGCGGGAGCCACGGGGAAGAAGAGCAGTACTTC CAIKGGSHGEEEQYF - TRBJ2-7 TRBD2 TRBV10-3
TGTGCCAGCAGCTTAGTTGCGGCTAGCACAGATACGCAGTATTTT CASSLVAASTDTQYF few TRBJ2-3 - TRBV7-3
TGTGCCTGGAGTACCCACCGACTCAACGGCCAGCCCCAGCATTTT CAWSTHRLNGQPQHF - TRBJ1-5 - TRBV19
TGTGCCACCAGCAGGACTAGCGGGCAAAAAGAGACCCAGTACTTC CATSRTSGQKETQYF - TRBJ2-5 TRBD2 TRBV15
TGCAGTGCTAGAGACCGGAGGACAAACACCGGGGAGCTGTTTTTT CSARDRRTNTGELFF many TRBJ2-2 - TRBV20-1
TGTGCCAGCAGTTCCACAGGGGTTGGTAGTGAAAAACTGTTTTTT CASSSTGVGSEKLFF - TRBJ1-4 TRBD1 TRBV27
TGTGCCACCAGTGACCCTCGGGGGAATGAGCCCCAGCATTTT CATSDPRGNEPQHF - TRBJ1-5 - TRBV10-3
TGTGCCAGCAGCCCGGGGGAATCTGGAAACACCATATATTTT CASSPGESGNTIYF - TRBJ1-3 - TRBV7-9
TGTGCCAGCAGGAACACAGGGCTGAGAGGGAACACTGAAGCTTTCTTT CASRNTGLRGNTEAFF many TRBJ1-1 - TRBV5-8
TGTGCCAGCACCCGAGGGGGCCCTGAAGCTTTCTTT CASTRGGPEAFF many TRBJ1-1 TRBD1 TRBV7-9
TGTGCCAGCAGGCTAGCGGGAGGGGTCAATGAGCAGTTCTTC CASRLAGGVNEQFF - TRBJ2-1 TRBD2 TRBV6-5
TGTGCCAGCAGCTTCGGACAGGGCCAATACAATGAGCAGTTCTTC CASSFGQGQYNEQFF - TRBJ2-1 TRBD1 TRBV13
TGTGCTAGTGGTTTGTTAGGGAGGCAGCCCCAGCATTTT CASGLLGRQPQHF - TRBJ1-5 - TRBV12-3/TRBV12-4
TGTGCCACCAGCAAGGATAGCGGGGGAATGCAAGAGACCCAGTACTTC CATSKDSGGMQETQYF many TRBJ2-5 TRBD2 TRBV15
TGTGCCAGCAGCCAGTTAAGCGAGCAGTACTTC CASSQLSEQYF many TRBJ2-7 - TRBV3-1
TGTGCCAGCAGCTCCTGGGGGGCGGTCTATGGCTACACCTTC CASSSWGAVYGYTF - TRBJ1-2 - TRBV7-4
TGTGCCACCGGGACTAGCGGGAGGGCCCTGGGGACCGGGGAGCTGTTTTTT CATGTSGRALGTGELFF - TRBJ2-2 TRBD2 TRBV7-2